This T cell receptor (beta chain) was obtained from a study of CD8+CD57+ T cells in acquired aplastic anemia. Across the study: DNA per sorted CD4+ or CD8+ sample ranged roughly 0.19 to 30 ug, averaging roughly 3.5 ug.

This clonotype came up a few times. Its matching antigen is unknown. From germline, CDR1 is SEHNR and CDR2 FQNEAQ (reference sequence). This CDR3 is built from 15 residues. J lost 15 bases, V lost 1 base, and 8 bases had no gene match. By flow cytometry, patients selected for sequencing had shown an expansion of CD8+CD57+ cells. Among the patients, none had received any therapy at the time of blood sampling. Broader study findings: Researchers reported that CD8+ Simpson's diversity was not significantly different in patients versus controls. Some 28 sequences, all CD8+ CDR3, were shared between patients and controls.

The use of genomic DNA as template underpinned the TCR beta VDJ and CDR3 profiling. TCRdb analysed the reads with MiXCR anew, one entry per CDR3 protein. The sample lists 250,000 to 300,000 distinct CDR3 sequences, around three fifths occurring once. This TCR was sampled from a human donor with aplastic anemia. The chain has TRBV7-9 and TRBJ2-1; 14 bases are shared with TRBD2. The material sequenced was sorted CD4+, CD8+, or CD8+CD57+ T cells (not recorded which) from PBMCs. The CDR3 spells CASSLGTSGGSLPFF. The CDR3 coding sequence is TGTGCCAGCAGCTTAGGGACTAGCGGGGGGAGCCTCCCGTTCTTC.